The rows below give T cell receptor beta chains drawn from one sample of a study of cytomegalovirus exposure and HLA in healthy donors. Assay: immunoSEQ multiplex PCR; the TCRdb copy retains only in-frame clones and omits some. The table has 200,000 to 250,000 clones, over 80% seen once. Sequencing input: PBMCs. The receptor set was obtained from a woman in her forties in good health and CMV-seropositive. Both conserved end residues are part of each CDR3. Only part of the rows carry a size: once, few, many, or a class if the clone is expanded.

V gene: TRBV7-2; J gene: TRBJ2-5; clone size: .; CDR3 protein: CASSLRGLLLGETQYF
V gene: TRBV7-8; J gene: TRBJ2-7; clone size: .; CDR3 protein: CASSPQGEITYEQYF
V gene: TRBV10-3; J gene: TRBJ2-5; clone size: .; CDR3 protein: CASKGGEETQYF
V gene: TRBV7-2; J gene: TRBJ1-3; clone size: .; CDR3 protein: CASSLRTGPLVNTIYF
V gene: TRBV7-8; J gene: TRBJ2-7; clone size: .; CDR3 protein: CASSLGLAGGQFAEQYF
V gene: TRBV18; J gene: TRBJ2-1; clone size: .; CDR3 protein: CASSPDRDGGNEQFF
V gene: TRBV5-1; J gene: TRBJ1-5; clone size: .; CDR3 protein: CASSLGDRDNQPQHF
V gene: TRBV4-3; J gene: TRBJ2-3; clone size: .; CDR3 protein: CASSARGADASTDTQYF
V gene: TRBV27; J gene: TRBJ2-3; clone size: .; CDR3 protein: CASTRTSGSTDTQYF
V gene: TRBV9; J gene: TRBJ1-4; clone size: few; CDR3 protein: CASSAAGFNEKLFF
V gene: TRBV6-5; J gene: TRBJ1-5; clone size: once; CDR3 protein: CASKPTGASPQHF
V gene: TRBV10-3; J gene: TRBJ2-1; clone size: .; CDR3 protein: CATGTGDLLNEQFF
V gene: TRBV4-3; J gene: TRBJ2-7; clone size: few; CDR3 protein: CASSQGATGRYEQYF
V gene: TRBV19; J gene: TRBJ1-3; clone size: .; CDR3 protein: CASSLAGPAGNTIYF
V gene: TRBV5-4; J gene: TRBJ2-1; clone size: .; CDR3 protein: CASSFRRESGNEQFF
V gene: TRBV13; J gene: TRBJ2-1; clone size: .; CDR3 protein: CASSLRVAEYNEQFF
V gene: TRBV14; J gene: TRBJ2-7; clone size: .; CDR3 protein: CASSKREVYEQYF
V gene: TRBV12-5; J gene: TRBJ2-3; clone size: few; CDR3 protein: CASGHERDTQYF
V gene: TRBV9; J gene: TRBJ2-7; clone size: .; CDR3 protein: CASSSRDRGRFSYEQYF
V gene: TRBV11-2; J gene: TRBJ2-1; clone size: .; CDR3 protein: CASSFRDRITDEQFF
V gene: TRBV7-9; J gene: TRBJ2-3; clone size: .; CDR3 protein: CASSQLVTTGGADTQYF
V gene: TRBV9; J gene: TRBJ1-2; clone size: .; CDR3 protein: CASSEQGTGYTF
V gene: TRBV6-5; J gene: TRBJ2-7; clone size: .; CDR3 protein: CASRDRVDTYEQYF
V gene: TRBV5-1; J gene: TRBJ1-1; clone size: .; CDR3 protein: CASSLTGGLTEAFF
V gene: TRBV5-6; J gene: TRBJ1-1; clone size: .; CDR3 protein: CASSLGGGAYTEAFF
V gene: TRBV27; J gene: TRBJ2-5; clone size: .; CDR3 protein: CASSKIAGGQETQYF
V gene: TRBV29-1; J gene: TRBJ1-6; clone size: .; CDR3 protein: CSARQGARNSPLHF
V gene: TRBV5-4; J gene: TRBJ1-1; clone size: few; CDR3 protein: CASSLETGFEAFF
V gene: TRBV2; J gene: TRBJ2-1; clone size: .; CDR3 protein: CASSVASNEQFF
V gene: TRBV5-4; J gene: TRBJ2-7; clone size: .; CDR3 protein: CASSFKREKSYEQYF
V gene: TRBV12-5; J gene: TRBJ2-1; clone size: .; CDR3 protein: CASGLVRAGRAGGPGNEQFF
V gene: TRBV9; J gene: TRBJ1-4; clone size: once; CDR3 protein: CASSDAGGAGEKLFF
V gene: TRBV29-1; J gene: TRBJ2-7; clone size: .; CDR3 protein: CSVAGTGFHEQYF
V gene: TRBV13; J gene: TRBJ2-1; clone size: few; CDR3 protein: CASSHDLRPRLTSGSTNEQFF
V gene: TRBV5-1; J gene: TRBJ1-1; clone size: .; CDR3 protein: CASSPRQGVVEAFF
V gene: TRBV27; J gene: TRBJ1-2; clone size: .; CDR3 protein: CASSQGGGGYTF